A single sample gave rise to the 7 T cell receptor beta chains below, sequenced in a study of post-analysis software for immune sequencing data. Prepared libraries of TCR beta cDNA carried unique molecular identifiers. In TCRdb, the PCR reads were re-called with MiXCR into one record per CDR3 protein. This sample has hundreds of thousands of distinct CDR3 sequences, with 44% found just once. Their target antigens are unknown. Study-wide points: Roughly 5 TRBV segments, TRBV5-6, TRBV5-1 and TRBV20-1 among them, were found more frequent in patients than controls.

The sample comprised blood. The receptors originated from a girl between 10 and 17 years old with multiple sclerosis.

This clonotype came up a few times. V is TRBV5-1 and J is TRBJ2-3, with D unresolved. Germline lookup yields CDR1 SGHRS and CDR2 YFSETQ. The CDR3 has 14 amino acids. Deletions cut 4 bases from V and 2 bases from J, with 11 bases between. DNA of the CDR3: TGCGCCAGCAGCCCCCTCAGAACCACAGATACGCAGTATTTT. It encodes CASSPLRTTDTQYF. Full variable domain (remainder filled in from reference TRBV5-1 and TRBJ2-3): KAGVTQTPRYLIKTRGQQVTLSCSPISGHRSVSWYQQTPGQGLQFLFEYFSETQRNKGNFPGRFSGRQFSNSRSEMNVSTLELGDSALYLCASSPLRTTDTQYFGPGTRLTVL.

CDR3: CASSFYTF. The CDR3, as DNA: TGTGCCAGCAGCTTCTACACCTTC. The chain links TRBV4-2 to TRBJ1-2, with D hard to call. Germline V gives CDR1 LGHNA, CDR2 YNFKEQ. The CDR3 has 8 amino acids. Trimming left V 5 bases short and J 10 bases short, with 2 bases between.

This clonotype was picked up one time. The chain recombines TRBV20-1 with TRBJ2-1; 8 nucleotides align to TRBD2. Germline loops: CDR1 DFQATT, CDR2 SNEGSKA (reference sequence). This CDR3 spans 14 amino acids. The V and J ends lost 3 bases and 2 bases, in that order; junction bases with no gene match: 3. The CDR3 nucleotides are TGCAGTGCTAGTGGAGCGGGAGCCTACAATGAGCAGTTCTTC. Its protein is CSASGAGAYNEQFF.

The chain uses TRBV4-1 and TRBJ2-1, with a possible D match to TRBD1 (6 bases). There are 15 residues in the CDR3. Trimming removed 1 base at V and 4 bases at J, with 11 bases between. Germline V gives CDR1 MGHRA, CDR2 YSYEKL. The CDR3 here is CASSQGTAVYNEQFF. CDR3 coding DNA: TGCGCCAGCAGCCAAGGGACAGCTGTTTACAATGAGCAGTTCTTC.

This clonotype was seen a handful of times. The gene calls are TRBV6-1 and TRBJ2-1; 12 nucleotides align to TRBD2. This CDR3 contains 16 residues. CDR1 and CDR2 (germline): MNHNS, SASEGT. The ends lost 0 bases at V and 8 bases at J; junction bases unmatched: 5. CDR3 in amino acids: CASSEATSGGLDEQFF. For the CDR3, the DNA is TGTGCCAGCAGTGAAGCGACTAGCGGGGGTTTGGATGAGCAGTTCTTC.

The chain recombines TRBV7-2 with TRBJ1-2; possibly TRBD1 for D (5 bases). CDR3 length: 14 residues. Per germline, CDR1 SGHTA and CDR2 FQGNSA. V was cut by 1 base and J by 4 bases, with 10 bases left in between. This chain's CDR3 is CASSLGGGVYGYTF. CDR3 DNA sequence: TGTGCCAGCAGCTTAGGGGGGGGTGTCTATGGCTACACCTTC. Together with reference TRBV7-2 and TRBJ1-2, the CDR3 gives the full variable domain: GAGVSQSPSNKVTEKGKDVELRCDPISGHTALYWYRQSLGQGLEFLIYFQGNSAPDKSGLPSDRFSAERTGGSVSTLTIQRTQQEDSAVYLCASSLGGGVYGYTFGSGTRLTVV.

J is TRBJ1-1 and V is TRBV20-1; 7 nucleotides align to TRBD1. V shed 6 bases and J 1 base; nucleotides not matched to a gene: 11. This CDR3 has 15 residues. Germline loops: CDR1 DFQATT, CDR2 SNEGSKA (reference sequence). The CDR3 sequence: CSARGFDRPNTEAFF. The CDR3 DNA follows: TGCAGTGCCAGGGGGTTTGACAGACCGAACACTGAAGCTTTCTTT.